This T cell receptor beta chain was sequenced during a study of blood T cell repertoires in COVID-19. The CDR3 covers 13 residues. CDR1 and CDR2 from the germline V gene are SGHRS and YFSETQ. With 3 bases removed from V and 5 bases from J, the gap between germline ends came to 11 bases. Method: immunoSEQ multiplex PCR; TCRdb's copy keeps in-frame clones and lacks some. The sample lists about 64,000 clones, approximately 86% occurring once. This chain connects TRBV5-1 to TRBJ1-1; D perhaps matches TRBD1 (5 bases). This receptor was identified in a man aged 40-50 years with acute or convalescent COVID-19. The sequenced sample was peripheral blood. The CDR3 loop reads CASSSTGTTEAFF. The CDR3, as DNA: TGCGCCAGCAGCTCTACAGGAACTACTGAAGCTTTCTTT.